This T cell receptor beta chain was captured by sequencing in a study of blood T cell repertoires in COVID-19. Study at large: Samples representing acute and convalescent COVID-19 were sourced from the United States, Italy and Spain. T cells, B-cell-depleted T cells, or PBMCs supplied cDNA or gDNA.

V gave up 7 bases and J gave up 4 bases, with 16 bases separating them. Germline assignment: CDR1 MDHEN and CDR2 SYDVKM. This CDR3 contains 14 residues. Authors' methods: The authors estimated nucleated cell counts from reference gene primer amplification. Repertoires were generated with immunoSEQ multiplex PCR, while TCRdb's copy carries only in-frame clones and drops some. The V and J calls and the clone size are those of that table, but D and trimming were determined from the DNA. The top ten hold under 4.5% of the sample, which has 250,000 to 300,000 clones, about 88% seen once. This clonotype was sampled from a man aged 25 to 40 with acute COVID-19. The chain joins TRBV28 to TRBJ1-2; weak D call: TRBD1 (6 bases). The sequenced material came from PBMCs or T cells enriched from blood (not recorded which). The CDR3 loop is CASIPQGASYGYTF. CDR3 sequence (DNA): TGTGCCAGCATCCCACAGGGAGCTTCCTATGGCTACACCTTC.